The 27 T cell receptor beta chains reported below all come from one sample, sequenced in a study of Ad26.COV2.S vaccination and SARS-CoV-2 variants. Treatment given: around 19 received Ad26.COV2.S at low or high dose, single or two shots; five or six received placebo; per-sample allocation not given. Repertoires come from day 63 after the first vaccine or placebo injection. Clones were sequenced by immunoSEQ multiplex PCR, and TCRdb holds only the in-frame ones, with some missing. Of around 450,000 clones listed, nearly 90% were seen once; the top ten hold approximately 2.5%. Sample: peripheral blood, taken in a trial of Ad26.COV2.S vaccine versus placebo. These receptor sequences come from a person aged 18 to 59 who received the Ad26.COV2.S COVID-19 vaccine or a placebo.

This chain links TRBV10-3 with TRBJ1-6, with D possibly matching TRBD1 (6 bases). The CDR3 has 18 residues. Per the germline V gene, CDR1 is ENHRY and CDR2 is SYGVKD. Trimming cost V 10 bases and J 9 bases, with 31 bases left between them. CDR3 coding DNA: TGTGCCACCAATTTCCCCCAACACGAACAGGGACTGGGTTCACCCCTCCACTTT. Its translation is CATNFPQHEQGLGSPLHF.

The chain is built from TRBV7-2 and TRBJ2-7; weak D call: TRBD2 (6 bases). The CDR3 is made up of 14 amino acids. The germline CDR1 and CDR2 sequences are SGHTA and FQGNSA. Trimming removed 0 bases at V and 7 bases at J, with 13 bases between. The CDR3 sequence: CASSLAPRAGEQYF. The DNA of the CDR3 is TGTGCCAGCAGCTTAGCGCCAAGGGCGGGAGAGCAGTACTTC.

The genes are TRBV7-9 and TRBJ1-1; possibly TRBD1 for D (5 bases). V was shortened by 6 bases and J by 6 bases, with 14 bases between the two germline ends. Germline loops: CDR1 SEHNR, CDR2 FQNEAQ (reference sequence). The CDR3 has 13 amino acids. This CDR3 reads CASSSWGLSEAFF. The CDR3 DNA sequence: TGTGCCAGCAGTAGTTGGGGCTTGTCTGAAGCTTTCTTT.

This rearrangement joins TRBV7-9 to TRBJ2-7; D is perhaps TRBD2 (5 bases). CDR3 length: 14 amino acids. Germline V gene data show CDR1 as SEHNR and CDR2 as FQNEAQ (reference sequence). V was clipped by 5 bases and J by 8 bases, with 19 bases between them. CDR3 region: CASSPSSGSPKQYV. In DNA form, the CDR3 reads TGTGCCAGCAGCCCTAGCTCCGGCAGTCCTAAGCAGTACGTC.

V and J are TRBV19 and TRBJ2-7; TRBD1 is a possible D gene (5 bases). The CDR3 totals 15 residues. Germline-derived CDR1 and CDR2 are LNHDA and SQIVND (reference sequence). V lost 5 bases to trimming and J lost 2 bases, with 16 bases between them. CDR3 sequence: CASSPPQGSAYEQYF. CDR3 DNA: TGTGCCAGTAGTCCTCCCCAGGGTTCAGCCTACGAGCAGTACTTC.

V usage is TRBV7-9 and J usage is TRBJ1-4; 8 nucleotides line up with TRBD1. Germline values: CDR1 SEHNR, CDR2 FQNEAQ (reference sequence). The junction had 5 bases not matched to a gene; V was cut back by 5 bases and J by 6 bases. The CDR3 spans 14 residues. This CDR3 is CASSMGQVDEKLFF. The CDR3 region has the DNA TGTGCCAGCAGCATGGGACAGGTCGATGAAAAACTGTTTTTT. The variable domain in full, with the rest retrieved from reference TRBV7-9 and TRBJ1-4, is DTGVSQNPRHKITKRGQNVTFRCDPISEHNRLYWYRQTLGQGPEFLTYFQNEAQLEKSRLLSDRFSAERPKGSFSTLEIQRTEQGDSAMYLCASSMGQVDEKLFFGSGTQLSVL.

The CDR3 region has the DNA TGTGCCACCAGTGAACCTGACTTCTGGGACAGCACAGATACGCAGTATTTT. This codes for CATSEPDFWDSTDTQYF. V gene TRBV24-1 combines with J gene TRBJ2-3; D assignment may be TRBD1 or TRBD2 (5 bases each). The length of the CDR3 is 17 residues. The V gene lost 4 bases and the J gene lost 0 bases, with 16 bases spanning the gap. CDR1 is KGHDR and CDR2 is SFDVKD in the germline V gene.

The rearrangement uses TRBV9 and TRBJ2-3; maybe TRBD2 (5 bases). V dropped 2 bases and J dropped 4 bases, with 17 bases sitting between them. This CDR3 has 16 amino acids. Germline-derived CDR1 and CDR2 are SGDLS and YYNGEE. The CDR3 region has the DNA TGTGCCAGCAGCGTTTCCCCCCTAGCCAATTCAGATACGCAGTATTTT. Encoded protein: CASSVSPLANSDTQYF.

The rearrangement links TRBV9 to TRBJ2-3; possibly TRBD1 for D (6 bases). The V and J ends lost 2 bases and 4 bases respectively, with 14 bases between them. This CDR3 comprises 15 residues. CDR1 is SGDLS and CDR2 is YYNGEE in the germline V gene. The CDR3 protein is CASSVRTAIPDTQYF. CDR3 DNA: TGTGCCAGCAGCGTCAGGACAGCTATCCCAGATACGCAGTATTTT.

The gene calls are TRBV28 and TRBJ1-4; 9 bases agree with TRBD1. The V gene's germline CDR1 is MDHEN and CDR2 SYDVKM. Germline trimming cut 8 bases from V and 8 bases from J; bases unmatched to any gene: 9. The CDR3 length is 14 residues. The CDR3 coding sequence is TGTGCCAGCTCGAAACAGGGGGCGGGAGAAAAACTGTTTTTT. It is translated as CASSKQGAGEKLFF. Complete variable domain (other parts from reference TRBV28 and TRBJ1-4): DVKVTQSSRYLVKRTGEKVFLECVQDMDHENMFWYRQDPGLGLRLIYFSYDVKMKEKGDIPEGYSVSREKKERFSLILESASTNQTSMYLCASSKQGAGEKLFFGSGTQLSVL.

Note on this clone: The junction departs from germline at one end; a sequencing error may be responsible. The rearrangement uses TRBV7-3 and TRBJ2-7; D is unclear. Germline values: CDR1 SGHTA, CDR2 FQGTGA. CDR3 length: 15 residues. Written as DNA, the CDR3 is TGTGCCAGCAGCCCCAGCAGAACTCCCTCCCACGAGCAGTACTTC. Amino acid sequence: CASSPSRTPSHEQYF.

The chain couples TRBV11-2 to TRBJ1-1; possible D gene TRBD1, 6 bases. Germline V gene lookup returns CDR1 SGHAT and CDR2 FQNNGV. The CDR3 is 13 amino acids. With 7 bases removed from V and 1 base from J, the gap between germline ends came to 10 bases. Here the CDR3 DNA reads TGTGCCAGCAACGACAGGCCGAACACTGAAGCTTTCTTT. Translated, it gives CASNDRPNTEAFF. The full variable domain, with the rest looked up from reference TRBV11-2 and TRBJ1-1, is EAGVAQSPRYKIIEKRQSVAFWCNPISGHATLYWYQQILGQGPKLLIQFQNNGVVDDSQLPKDRFSAERLKGVDSTLKIQPAKLEDSAVYLCASNDRPNTEAFFGQGTRLTVV.

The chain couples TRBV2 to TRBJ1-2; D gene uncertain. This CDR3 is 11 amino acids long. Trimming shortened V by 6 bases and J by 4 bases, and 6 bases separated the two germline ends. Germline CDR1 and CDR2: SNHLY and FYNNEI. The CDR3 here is CASSSGYGYTF. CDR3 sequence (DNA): TGTGCCAGCAGCTCGGGCTATGGCTACACCTTC.

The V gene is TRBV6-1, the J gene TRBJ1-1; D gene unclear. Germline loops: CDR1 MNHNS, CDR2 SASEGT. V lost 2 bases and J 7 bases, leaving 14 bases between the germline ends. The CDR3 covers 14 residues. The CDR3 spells CASSERYRGLEAFF. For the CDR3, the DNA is TGTGCCAGCAGTGAACGCTACAGAGGACTTGAAGCTTTCTTT.

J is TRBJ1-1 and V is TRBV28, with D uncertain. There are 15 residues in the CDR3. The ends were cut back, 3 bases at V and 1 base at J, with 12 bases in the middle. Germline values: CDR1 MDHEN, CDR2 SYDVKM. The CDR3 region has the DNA TGTGCCAGCAGTTTGCCACCGATATGGAACACTGAAGCTTTCTTT. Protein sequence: CASSLPPIWNTEAFF.

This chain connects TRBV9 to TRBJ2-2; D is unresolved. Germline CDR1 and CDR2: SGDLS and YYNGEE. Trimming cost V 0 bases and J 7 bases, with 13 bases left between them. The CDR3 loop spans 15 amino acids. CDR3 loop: CASSVGAGPVGELFF. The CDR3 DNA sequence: TGTGCCAGCAGCGTAGGTGCCGGGCCGGTCGGGGAGCTGTTTTTT.

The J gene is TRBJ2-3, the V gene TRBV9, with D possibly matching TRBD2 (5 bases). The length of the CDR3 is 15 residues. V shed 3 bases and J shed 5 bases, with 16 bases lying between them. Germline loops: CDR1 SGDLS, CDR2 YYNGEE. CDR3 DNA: TGTGCCAGCAGCGCGGATTTGAGCAGCGGAGATACGCAGTATTTT. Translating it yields CASSADLSSGDTQYF. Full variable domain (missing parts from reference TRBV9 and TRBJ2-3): DSGVTQTPKHLITATGQRVTLRCSPRSGDLSVYWYQQSLDQGLQFLIQYYNGEERAKGNILERFSAQQFPDLHSELNLSSLELGDSALYFCASSADLSSGDTQYFGPGTRLTVL.

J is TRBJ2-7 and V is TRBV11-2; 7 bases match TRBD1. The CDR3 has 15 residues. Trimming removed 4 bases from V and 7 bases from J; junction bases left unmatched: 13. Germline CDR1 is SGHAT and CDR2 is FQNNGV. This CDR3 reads CASSSVRGYLGEQYF. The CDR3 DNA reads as TGTGCCAGCAGCTCCGTCAGGGGGTACTTGGGGGAGCAGTACTTC.

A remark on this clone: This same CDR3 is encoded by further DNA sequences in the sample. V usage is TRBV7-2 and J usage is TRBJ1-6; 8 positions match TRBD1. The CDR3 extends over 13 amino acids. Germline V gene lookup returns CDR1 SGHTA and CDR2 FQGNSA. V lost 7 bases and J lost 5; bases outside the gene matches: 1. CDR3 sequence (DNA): TGTGCCAGCAAGGGACAGGATAATTCACCCCTCCACTTT. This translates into CASKGQDNSPLHF.

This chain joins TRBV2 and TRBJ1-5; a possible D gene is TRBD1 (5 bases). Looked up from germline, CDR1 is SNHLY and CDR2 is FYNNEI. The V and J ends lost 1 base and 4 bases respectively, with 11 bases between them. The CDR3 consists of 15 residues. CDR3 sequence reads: CASSEGGTENQPQHF. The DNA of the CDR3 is TGTGCCAGCAGTGAAGGCGGGACCGAGAATCAGCCCCAGCATTTT. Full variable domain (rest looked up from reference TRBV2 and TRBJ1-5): EPEVTQTPSHQVTQMGQEVILRCVPISNHLYFYWYRQILGQKVEFLVSFYNNEISEKSEIFDDQFSVERPDGSNFTLKIRSTKLEDSAMYFCASSEGGTENQPQHFGDGTRLSIL.

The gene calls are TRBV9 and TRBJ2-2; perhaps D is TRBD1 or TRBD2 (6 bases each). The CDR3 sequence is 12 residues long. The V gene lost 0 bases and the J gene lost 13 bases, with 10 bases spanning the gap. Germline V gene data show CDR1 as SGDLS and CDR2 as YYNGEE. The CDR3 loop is CASSVAGAALFF. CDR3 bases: TGTGCCAGCAGCGTAGCGGGGGCGGCGCTGTTTTTT.

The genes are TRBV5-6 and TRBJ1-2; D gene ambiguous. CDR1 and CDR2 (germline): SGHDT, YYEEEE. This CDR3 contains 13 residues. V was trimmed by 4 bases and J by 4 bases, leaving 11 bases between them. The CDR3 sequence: CASSLGRFYGYTF. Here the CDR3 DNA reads TGTGCCAGCAGCCTAGGACGGTTCTATGGCTACACCTTC.

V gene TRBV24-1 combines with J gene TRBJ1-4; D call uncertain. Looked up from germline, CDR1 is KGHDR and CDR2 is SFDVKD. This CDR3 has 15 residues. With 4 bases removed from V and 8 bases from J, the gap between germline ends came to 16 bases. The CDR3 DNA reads TGTGCCACCAGTGACACACGCGCCAGTGGGGAAAAACTGTTTTTT. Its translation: CATSDTRASGEKLFF.

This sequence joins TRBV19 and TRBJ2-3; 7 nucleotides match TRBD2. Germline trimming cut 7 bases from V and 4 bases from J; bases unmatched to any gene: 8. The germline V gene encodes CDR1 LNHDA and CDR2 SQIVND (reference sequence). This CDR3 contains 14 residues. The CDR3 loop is CASNRGRSPDTQYF. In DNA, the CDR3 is TGTGCCAGTAACCGCGGGAGATCGCCAGATACGCAGTATTTT. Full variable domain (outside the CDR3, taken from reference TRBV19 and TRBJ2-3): DGGITQSPKYLFRKEGQNVTLSCEQNLNHDAMYWYRQDPGQGLRLIYYSQIVNDFQKGDIAEGYSVSREKKESFPLTVTSAQKNPTAFYLCASNRGRSPDTQYFGPGTRLTVL.

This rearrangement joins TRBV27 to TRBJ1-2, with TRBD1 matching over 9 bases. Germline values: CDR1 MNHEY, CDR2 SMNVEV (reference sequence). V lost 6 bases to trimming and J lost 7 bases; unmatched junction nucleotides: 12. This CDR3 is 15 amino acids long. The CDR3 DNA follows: TGTGCCAGCAGCGCCCGGGACAGGGTCGTCGGTGGCTACACCTTC. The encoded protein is CASSARDRVVGGYTF.

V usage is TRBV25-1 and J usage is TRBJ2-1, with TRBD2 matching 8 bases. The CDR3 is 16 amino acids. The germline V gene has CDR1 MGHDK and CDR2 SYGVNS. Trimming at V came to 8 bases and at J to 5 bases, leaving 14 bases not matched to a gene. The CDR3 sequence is CASATSAGGENNEQFF. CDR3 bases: TGTGCCAGCGCTACTTCCGCGGGGGGAGAGAACAATGAGCAGTTCTTC.

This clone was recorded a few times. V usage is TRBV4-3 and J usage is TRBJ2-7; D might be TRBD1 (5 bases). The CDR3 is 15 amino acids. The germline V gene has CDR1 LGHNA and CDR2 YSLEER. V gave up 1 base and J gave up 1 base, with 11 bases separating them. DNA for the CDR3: TGCGCCAGCAGCCAAGGGCAGGGTCAATCCTACGAGCAGTACTTC. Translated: CASSQGQGQSYEQYF.